The source of this TCR beta chain is a study of human T cells and chemical hapten exposure. In its sample, this clonotype was seen a few times. The CDR3 has 14 residues. Germline CDR1 SGHTA, CDR2 FQGNSA. Trimming removed 1 base at V and 4 bases at J, with 10 bases between. As to time point: patch test 2, 6 weeks after DPC sensitization. Treatment specified: therapeutic diphenylcyclopropenone sensitization with weekly scalp DPC. Drawing of blood took place ahead of applying each patch test. Each cDNA molecule in the library carried unique molecular identifiers. TCRdb itself ran the RACE reads through MiXCR, one entry per CDR3 protein. The sample yields about 40,000 distinct CDR3 sequences, around 3.2% seen once.

This receptor was obtained from a man aged 35-49 years with alopecia areata. Some clones in this sample may be carry-over from other donors' samples. Sequencing was performed on whole blood, taken in connection with sensitization to the hapten diphenylcyclopropenone (DPC). The V and J genes are TRBV7-2 and TRBJ1-2, with D maybe TRBD1 (5 bases). CDR3 sequence (DNA): TGTGCCAGCAGCTTAGATGGGGGGATCTATGGCTACACCTTC. It specifies CASSLDGGIYGYTF.